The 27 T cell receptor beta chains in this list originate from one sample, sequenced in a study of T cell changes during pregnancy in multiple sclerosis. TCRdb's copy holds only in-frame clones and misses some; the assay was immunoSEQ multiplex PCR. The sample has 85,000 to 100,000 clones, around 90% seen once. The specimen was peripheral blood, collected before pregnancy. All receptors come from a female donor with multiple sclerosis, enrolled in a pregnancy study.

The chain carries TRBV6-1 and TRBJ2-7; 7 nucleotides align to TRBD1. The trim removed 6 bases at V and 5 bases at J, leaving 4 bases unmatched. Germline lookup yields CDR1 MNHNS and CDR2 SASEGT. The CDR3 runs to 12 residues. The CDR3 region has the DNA TGTGCCAGCAGGGAGACAGGGAACGAGCAGTACTTC. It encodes CASRETGNEQYF.

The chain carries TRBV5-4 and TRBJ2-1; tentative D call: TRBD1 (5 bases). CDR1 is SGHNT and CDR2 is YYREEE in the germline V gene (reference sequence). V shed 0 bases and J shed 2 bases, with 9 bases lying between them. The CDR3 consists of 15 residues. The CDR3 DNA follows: TGTGCCAGCAGCTTGGGCCAGGGTACCTACAATGAGCAGTTCTTC. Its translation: CASSLGQGTYNEQFF. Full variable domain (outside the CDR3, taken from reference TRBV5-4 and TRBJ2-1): ETGVTQSPTHLIKTRGQQVTLRCSSQSGHNTVSWYQQALGQGPQFIFQYYREEENGRGNFPPRFSGLQFPNYSSELNVNALELDDSALYLCASSLGQGTYNEQFFGPGTRLTVL.

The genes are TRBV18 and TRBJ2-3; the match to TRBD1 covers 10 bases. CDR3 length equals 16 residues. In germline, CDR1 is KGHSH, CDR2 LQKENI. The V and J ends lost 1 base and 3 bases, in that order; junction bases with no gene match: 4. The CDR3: CASSPRADRGTDTQYF. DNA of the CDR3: TGTGCCAGCTCACCACGAGCGGACAGGGGGACAGATACGCAGTATTTT.

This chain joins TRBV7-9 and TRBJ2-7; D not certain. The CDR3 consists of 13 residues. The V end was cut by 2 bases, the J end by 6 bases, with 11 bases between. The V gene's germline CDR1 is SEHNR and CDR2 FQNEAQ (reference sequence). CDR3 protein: CASSLFPSLEQYF. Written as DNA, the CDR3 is TGTGCCAGCAGCTTATTTCCCTCACTCGAGCAGTACTTC.

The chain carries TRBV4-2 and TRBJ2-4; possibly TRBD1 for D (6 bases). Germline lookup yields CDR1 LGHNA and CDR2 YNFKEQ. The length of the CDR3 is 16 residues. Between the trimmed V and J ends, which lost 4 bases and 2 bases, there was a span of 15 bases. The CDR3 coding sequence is TGTGCCAGCAGCCCCCCCCAAGGGGGATCCAAAAACATTCAGTACTTC. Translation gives CASSPPQGGSKNIQYF.

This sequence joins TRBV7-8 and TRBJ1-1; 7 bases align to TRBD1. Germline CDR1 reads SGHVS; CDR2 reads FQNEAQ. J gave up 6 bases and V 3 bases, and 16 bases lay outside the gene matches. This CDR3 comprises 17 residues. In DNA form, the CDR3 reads TGTGCCAGCAGCTTGAGACAGGGCTTAGAAGGGGCTCCTGAAGCTTTCTTT. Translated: CASSLRQGLEGAPEAFF.

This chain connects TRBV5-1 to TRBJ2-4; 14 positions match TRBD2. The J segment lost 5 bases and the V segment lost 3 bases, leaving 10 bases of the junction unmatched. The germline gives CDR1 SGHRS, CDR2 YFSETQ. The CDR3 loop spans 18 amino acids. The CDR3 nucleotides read TGCGCCAGCAGCTCCGGGGGACTAGCGGGGGTTACGGAAAACATTCAGTACTTC. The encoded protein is CASSSGGLAGVTENIQYF.

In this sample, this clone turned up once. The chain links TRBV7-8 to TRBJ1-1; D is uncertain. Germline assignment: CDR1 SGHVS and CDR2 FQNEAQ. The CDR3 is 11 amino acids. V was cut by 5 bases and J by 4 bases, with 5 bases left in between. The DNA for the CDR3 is TGTGCCAGCAGCCCAATCACTGAAGCTTTCTTT. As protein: CASSPITEAFF. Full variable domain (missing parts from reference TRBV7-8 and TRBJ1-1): GAGVSQSPRYKVAKRGQDVALRCDPISGHVSLFWYQQALGQGPEFLTYFQNEAQLDKSGLPSDRFFAERPEGSVSTLKIQRTQQEDSAVYLCASSPITEAFFGQGTRLTVV.

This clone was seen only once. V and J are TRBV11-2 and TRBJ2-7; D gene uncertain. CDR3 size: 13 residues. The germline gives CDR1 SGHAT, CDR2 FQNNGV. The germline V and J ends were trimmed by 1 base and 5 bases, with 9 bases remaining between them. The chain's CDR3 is CASSLVYGHEQYF. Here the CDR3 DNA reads TGTGCCAGCAGCTTAGTGTATGGGCACGAGCAGTACTTC.

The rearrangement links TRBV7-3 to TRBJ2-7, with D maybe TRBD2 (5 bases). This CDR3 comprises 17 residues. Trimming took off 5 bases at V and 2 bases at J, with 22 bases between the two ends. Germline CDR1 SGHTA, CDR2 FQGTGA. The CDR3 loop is CASSPRLPPGNPYEQYF. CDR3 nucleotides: TGTGCCAGCAGCCCGAGGTTACCCCCGGGGAACCCCTACGAGCAGTACTTC.

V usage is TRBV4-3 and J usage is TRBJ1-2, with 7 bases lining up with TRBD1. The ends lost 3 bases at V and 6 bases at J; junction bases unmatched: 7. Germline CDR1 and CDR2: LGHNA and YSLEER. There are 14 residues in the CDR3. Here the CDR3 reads CASSQEGQDNGYTF. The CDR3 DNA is TGCGCCAGCAGCCAGGAAGGACAGGACAATGGCTACACCTTC.

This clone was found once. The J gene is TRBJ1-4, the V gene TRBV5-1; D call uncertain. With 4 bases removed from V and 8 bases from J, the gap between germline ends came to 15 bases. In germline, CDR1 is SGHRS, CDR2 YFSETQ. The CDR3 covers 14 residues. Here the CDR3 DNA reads TGCGCCAGCAGCACCTCGGGAGTAGTAGAAAAACTGTTTTTT. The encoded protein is CASSTSGVVEKLFF.

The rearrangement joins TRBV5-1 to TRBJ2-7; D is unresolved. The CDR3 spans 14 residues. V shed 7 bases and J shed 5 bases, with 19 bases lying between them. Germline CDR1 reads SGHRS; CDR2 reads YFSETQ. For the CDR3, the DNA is TGCGCCAGCGCCCTTTATTTACCCCGCGACGAGCAGTACTTC. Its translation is CASALYLPRDEQYF.

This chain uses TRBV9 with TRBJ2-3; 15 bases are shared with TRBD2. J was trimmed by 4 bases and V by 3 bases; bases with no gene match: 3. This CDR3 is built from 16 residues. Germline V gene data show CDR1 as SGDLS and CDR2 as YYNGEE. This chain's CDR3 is CASSAGLAGGADTQYF. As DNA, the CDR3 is TGTGCCAGCAGCGCCGGACTAGCGGGAGGGGCAGATACGCAGTATTTT.

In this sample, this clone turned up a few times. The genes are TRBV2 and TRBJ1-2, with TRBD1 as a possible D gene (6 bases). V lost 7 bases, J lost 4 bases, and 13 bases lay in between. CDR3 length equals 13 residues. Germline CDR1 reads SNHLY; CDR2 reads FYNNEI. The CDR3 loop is CASNRDTFYGYTF. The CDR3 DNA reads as TGTGCCAGCAACCGGGACACATTCTATGGCTACACCTTC.

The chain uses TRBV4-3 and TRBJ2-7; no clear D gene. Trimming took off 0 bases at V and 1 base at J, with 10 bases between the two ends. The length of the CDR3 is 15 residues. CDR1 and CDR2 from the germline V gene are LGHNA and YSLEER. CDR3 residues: CASSQDFGTSYEQYF. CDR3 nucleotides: TGCGCCAGCAGCCAAGATTTTGGCACGTCCTACGAGCAGTACTTC.

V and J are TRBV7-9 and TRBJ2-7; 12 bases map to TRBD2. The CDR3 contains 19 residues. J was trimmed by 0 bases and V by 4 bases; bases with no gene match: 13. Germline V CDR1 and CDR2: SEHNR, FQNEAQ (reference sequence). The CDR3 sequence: CASSYPKPGLAGFSYEQYF. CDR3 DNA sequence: TGTGCCAGCAGCTACCCGAAACCGGGACTAGCGGGTTTCTCCTACGAGCAGTACTTC.

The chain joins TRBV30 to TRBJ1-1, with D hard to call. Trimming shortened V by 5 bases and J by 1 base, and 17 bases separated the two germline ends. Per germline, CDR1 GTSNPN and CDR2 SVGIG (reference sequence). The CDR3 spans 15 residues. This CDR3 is CAWSRGQPGNTEAFF. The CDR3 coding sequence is TGTGCCTGGTCCCGGGGTCAGCCAGGGAACACTGAAGCTTTCTTT.

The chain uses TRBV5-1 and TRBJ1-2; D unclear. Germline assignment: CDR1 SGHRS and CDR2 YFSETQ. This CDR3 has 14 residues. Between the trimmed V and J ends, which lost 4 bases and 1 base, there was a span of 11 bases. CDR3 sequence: CASSITGDNYGYTF. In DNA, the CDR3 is TGCGCCAGCAGCATCACCGGGGATAACTATGGCTACACCTTC.

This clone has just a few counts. Here the CDR3 reads CAISEGRGGSNQPQHF. CDR3 DNA: TGTGCCATCAGTGAGGGGAGGGGAGGAAGCAATCAGCCCCAGCATTTT. This chain joins TRBV10-3 and TRBJ1-5; D may be TRBD1 (5 bases). Trimming took off 2 bases at V and 1 base at J, with 12 bases between the two ends. Germline-derived CDR1 and CDR2 are ENHRY and SYGVKD. This CDR3 comprises 16 residues.

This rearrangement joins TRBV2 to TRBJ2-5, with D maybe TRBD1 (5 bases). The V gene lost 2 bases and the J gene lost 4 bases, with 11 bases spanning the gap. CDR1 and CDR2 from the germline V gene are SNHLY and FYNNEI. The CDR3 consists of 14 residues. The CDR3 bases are TGTGCCAGCAGTGAACAGGGCTGGGGAGAGACCCAGTACTTC. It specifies CASSEQGWGETQYF. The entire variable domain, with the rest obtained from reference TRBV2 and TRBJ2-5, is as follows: EPEVTQTPSHQVTQMGQEVILRCVPISNHLYFYWYRQILGQKVEFLVSFYNNEISEKSEIFDDQFSVERPDGSNFTLKIRSTKLEDSAMYFCASSEQGWGETQYFGPGTRLLVL.

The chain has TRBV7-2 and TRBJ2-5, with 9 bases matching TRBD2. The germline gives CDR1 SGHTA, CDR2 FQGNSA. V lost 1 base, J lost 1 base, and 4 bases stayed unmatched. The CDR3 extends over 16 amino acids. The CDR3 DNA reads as TGTGCCAGCAGCTTAGTGGCTAGCGGGGTCCAAGAGACCCAGTACTTC. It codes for CASSLVASGVQETQYF.

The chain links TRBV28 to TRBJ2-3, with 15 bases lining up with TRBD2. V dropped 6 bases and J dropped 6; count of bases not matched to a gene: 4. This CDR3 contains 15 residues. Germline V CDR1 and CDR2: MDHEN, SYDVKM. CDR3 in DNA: TGTGCCAGCAGCCCCGGGACTAGCGGGAGGGATACGCAGTATTTT. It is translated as CASSPGTSGRDTQYF.

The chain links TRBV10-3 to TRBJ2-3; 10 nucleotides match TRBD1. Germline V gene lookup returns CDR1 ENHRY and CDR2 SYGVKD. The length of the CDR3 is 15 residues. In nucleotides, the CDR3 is TGTGCGACCGGGACAGGGGTCAACCAGGCAGATACGCAGTATTTT. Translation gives CATGTGVNQADTQYF.

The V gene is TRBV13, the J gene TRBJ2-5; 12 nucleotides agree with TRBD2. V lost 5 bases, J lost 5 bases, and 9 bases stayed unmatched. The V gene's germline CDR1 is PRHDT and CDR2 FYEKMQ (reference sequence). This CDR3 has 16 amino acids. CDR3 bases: TGTGCCAGCAGCCCCACCCTAGCGGGGGGGCAGGAGACCCAGTACTTC. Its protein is CASSPTLAGGQETQYF.

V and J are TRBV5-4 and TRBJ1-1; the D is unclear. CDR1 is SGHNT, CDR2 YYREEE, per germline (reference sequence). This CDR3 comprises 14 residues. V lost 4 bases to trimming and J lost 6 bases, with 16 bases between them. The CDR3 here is CASSVTLVGSEAFF. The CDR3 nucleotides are TGTGCCAGCAGCGTAACATTGGTCGGGTCTGAAGCTTTCTTT. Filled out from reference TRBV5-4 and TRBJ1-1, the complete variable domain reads ETGVTQSPTHLIKTRGQQVTLRCSSQSGHNTVSWYQQALGQGPQFIFQYYREEENGRGNFPPRFSGLQFPNYSSELNVNALELDDSALYLCASSVTLVGSEAFFGQGTRLTVV.

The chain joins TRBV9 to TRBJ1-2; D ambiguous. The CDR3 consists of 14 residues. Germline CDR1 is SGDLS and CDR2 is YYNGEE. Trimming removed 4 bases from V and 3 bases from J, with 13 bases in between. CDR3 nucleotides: TGTGCCAGCAGCCCACGGTGGGCAGACTATGGCTACACCTTC. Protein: CASSPRWADYGYTF.